This TCR beta chain was obtained from a study of T-cell reconstitution after alpha-beta-depleted transplantation in children. Losses at the gene ends were 5 bases for V and 10 bases for J; bases not matched to a gene: 11. Germline V gene sequence: CDR1 MGHDK, CDR2 SYGVNS. The CDR3 length is 15 residues. Unique molecular identifiers were used to barcode this TCRbeta library. TCRdb fed the PCR reads into MiXCR, producing one record per CDR3 protein. The data contain over 400,000 distinct CDR3 sequences, around 13% of them seen just once; the ten biggest clones take up under 7%. This clonotype was seen many times.

J is TRBJ1-6 and V is TRBV25-1; 7 bases line up with TRBD1. This specimen consisted of PBMCs from the stem cell graft donor, obtained from the stem cell graft. The TCR was taken from a human donor who donated a stem cell graft to a child with combined immunodeficiency. CDR3 sequence (DNA): TGTGCCAGCAGTAAATCGACAGGGATTCAATCACCCCTCCACTTT. Residues: CASSKSTGIQSPLHF.